Following are 30 T cell receptor beta chains from one sample sequenced in a study of shared clonotypes between healthy human individuals. Repertoires were generated with immunoSEQ multiplex PCR, while TCRdb's copy carries only in-frame clones and drops some. The top ten clones hold roughly 0.13% of a sample with under 2,500,000 clones, 90% to 97% of them seen once. The sample was naive CD4+ T cells sorted from blood. Sample subset: CD45RA+ positively selected. The receptor set was obtained from a man between 18 and 35 years old in good health.

This chain connects TRBV9 to TRBJ1-4; D is perhaps TRBD1 (5 bases). Per germline, CDR1 SGDLS and CDR2 YYNGEE. Deletions cut 3 bases from V and 4 bases from J, with 13 bases between. This CDR3 has 15 residues. As DNA, the CDR3 is TGTGCCAGCAGCGGGTGGGGACTCGGTAATGAAAAACTGTTTTTT. It codes for CASSGWGLGNEKLFF.

This chain joins TRBV5-1 and TRBJ2-1, with D possibly being TRBD1 (6 bases). CDR1 and CDR2 (germline): SGHRS, YFSETQ. V was cut by 4 bases and J by 5 bases, with 10 bases left in between. This CDR3 is 13 amino acids long. The CDR3 sequence: CASSMDRNNEQFF. CDR3 coding DNA: TGCGCCAGCAGCATGGACAGAAACAATGAGCAGTTCTTC.

The chain uses TRBV6-1 and TRBJ2-5; 7 nucleotides agree with TRBD1. Trimming took 7 bases from V and 2 from J; bases not matched to a gene: 4. CDR1 is MNHNS and CDR2 is SASEGT in the germline V gene. There are 13 residues in the CDR3. In nucleotides, the CDR3 is TGTGCCAGCAATCGGGACAGACAAGAGACCCAGTACTTC. Protein: CASNRDRQETQYF.

The chain links TRBV5-1 to TRBJ2-5; D uncertain. CDR3 length: 14 residues. V dropped 0 bases and J dropped 9 bases, with 15 bases sitting between them. Looked up from germline, CDR1 is SGHRS and CDR2 is YFSETQ. CDR3 sequence (DNA): TGCGCCAGCAGCTTGGCGGATGCGACCAGCGCCCAGTACTTC. The encoded protein is CASSLADATSAQYF.

The rearrangement uses TRBV28 and TRBJ2-3, with 12 bases fitting TRBD2. The CDR3 consists of 18 residues. Germline V gene lookup returns CDR1 MDHEN and CDR2 SYDVKM. V shed 5 bases, J shed 0 bases, and the junction held 9 bases outside the gene matches. The CDR3 DNA follows: TGTGCCAGCAGTCAAAGACTAGCGGGGGATCTTAGCACAGATACGCAGTATTTT. This gives the protein CASSQRLAGDLSTDTQYF.

The gene calls are TRBV7-2 and TRBJ2-7; D is possibly TRBD2 (5 bases). The length of the CDR3 is 14 residues. Per the germline V gene, CDR1 is SGHTA and CDR2 is FQGNSA. The V and J ends lost 3 bases and 6 bases respectively, with 15 bases between them. The DNA for the CDR3 is TGTGCCAGCAGCTTCGCGGGTGGAAGTCTCGAGCAGTACTTC. Protein sequence: CASSFAGGSLEQYF.

The V call is TRBV2, the J call TRBJ2-7, with TRBD2 as a possible D gene (5 bases). V was clipped by 8 bases and J by 2 bases, with 19 bases between them. Germline V gene lookup returns CDR1 SNHLY and CDR2 FYNNEI. The CDR3 is 15 amino acids. CDR3 DNA sequence: TGTGCCAGCTCGACCAGTTCAGCGGCACCCTACGAGCAGTACTTC. It specifies CASSTSSAAPYEQYF.

As to this clone: Other DNA sequences in the sample encode the same CDR3. The chain links TRBV5-1 to TRBJ2-7, with 9 nucleotides matching TRBD1. CDR3 length: 14 residues. Germline CDR1 is SGHRS and CDR2 is YFSETQ. The junction had 2 bases not matched to a gene; V was cut back by 0 bases and J by 4 bases. This chain's CDR3 is CASSLDRGLYEQYF. For the CDR3, the DNA is TGCGCCAGCAGCTTGGACAGGGGGCTTTACGAGCAGTACTTC.

This chain connects TRBV28 to TRBJ1-1; D call uncertain. The CDR3 extends over 11 amino acids. Trimming took 1 base from V and 11 from J, leaving 8 bases between them. Germline CDR1 reads MDHEN; CDR2 reads SYDVKM. This CDR3 reads CASSLSGFAFF. CDR3 DNA: TGTGCCAGCAGTTTATCCGGTTTCGCTTTCTTT.

Of note for this clone: Distinct nucleotide sequences in the sample also encode this CDR3. The rearrangement joins TRBV7-9 to TRBJ1-1, with D hard to call. Germline assignment: CDR1 SEHNR and CDR2 FQNEAQ (reference sequence). The CDR3 extends over 14 amino acids. The V and J ends lost 3 bases and 0 bases respectively, with 8 bases between them. This CDR3 reads CASSLGGMNTEAFF. The CDR3 region has the DNA TGTGCCAGCAGCTTGGGAGGTATGAACACTGAAGCTTTCTTT. Full variable domain (remainder filled in from reference TRBV7-9 and TRBJ1-1): DTGVSQNPRHKITKRGQNVTFRCDPISEHNRLYWYRQTLGQGPEFLTYFQNEAQLEKSRLLSDRFSAERPKGSFSTLEIQRTEQGDSAMYLCASSLGGMNTEAFFGQGTRLTVV.

V is TRBV28 and J is TRBJ1-5; 7 positions agree with TRBD1. Germline CDR1 is MDHEN and CDR2 is SYDVKM. The CDR3 has 13 amino acids. V lost 6 bases, J lost 6 bases, and 5 bases stayed unmatched. The CDR3 bases are TGTGCCAGCAGAGAGACAGGGCTTCAGCCCCAGCATTTT. Amino acids: CASRETGLQPQHF.

The chain links TRBV19 to TRBJ2-2; TRBD2 matches 12 bases. The germline V gene encodes CDR1 LNHDA and CDR2 SQIVND (reference sequence). V shed 7 bases, J shed 2 bases, and the junction held 8 bases outside the gene matches. This CDR3 spans 17 amino acids. CDR3 in DNA: TGTGCCAGTACCTCGACTAGCGGGAGACTTAACACCGGGGAGCTGTTTTTT. Translation: CASTSTSGRLNTGELFF.

This clone was seen only once. The gene calls are TRBV18 and TRBJ2-2, with D perhaps matching TRBD2 (5 bases). The length of the CDR3 is 14 residues. V lost 2 bases and J 4 bases, leaving 8 bases between the germline ends. Germline assignment: CDR1 KGHSH and CDR2 LQKENI. The CDR3 protein is CASSPMEVTGELFF. The DNA of the CDR3 is TGTGCCAGCTCACCAATGGAGGTCACCGGGGAGCTGTTTTTT.

J is TRBJ2-5 and V is TRBV30, with 7 bases matching TRBD2. The length of the CDR3 is 16 residues. Trimming took 3 bases from V and 2 from J; bases not matched to a gene: 12. The germline gives CDR1 GTSNPN, CDR2 SVGIG (reference sequence). The CDR3 nucleotides read TGTGCCTGGAGATTTCTAGCGGCCCAAGGTCAAGAGACCCAGTACTTC. Its protein product is CAWRFLAAQGQETQYF.

J is TRBJ1-6 and V is TRBV30; D ambiguous. Trimming cost V 0 bases and J 0 bases, with 9 bases left between them. Germline V lookup: CDR1 GTSNPN, CDR2 SVGIG (reference sequence). The CDR3 extends over 16 amino acids. DNA for the CDR3: TGTGCCTGGAGTGTACTGGGGATCTCCTATAATTCACCCCTCCACTTT. Translated, it gives CAWSVLGISYNSPLHF.

In this sample, this clone turned up once. This chain joins TRBV25-1 and TRBJ2-7; 12 positions match TRBD1. Germline loops: CDR1 MGHDK, CDR2 SYGVNS. This CDR3 has 17 amino acids. V was clipped by 3 bases and J by 4 bases; unmatched bases: 10. The CDR3 loop reads CASSEVKGQGAGYEQYF. The CDR3, as DNA: TGTGCCAGCAGTGAGGTGAAGGGACAGGGGGCTGGGTACGAGCAGTACTTC.

V is TRBV7-9 and J is TRBJ2-2; no clear D gene. This CDR3 has 11 amino acids. The germline CDR1 and CDR2 sequences are SEHNR and FQNEAQ (reference sequence). Trimming pared 8 bases from V and 6 bases from J, leaving 7 bases between. The CDR3 spells CASEGAGELFF. As DNA, the CDR3 is TGTGCCAGCGAAGGCGCCGGGGAGCTGTTTTTT. The full variable domain, its missing parts supplied by reference TRBV7-9 and TRBJ2-2, is DTGVSQNPRHKITKRGQNVTFRCDPISEHNRLYWYRQTLGQGPEFLTYFQNEAQLEKSRLLSDRFSAERPKGSFSTLEIQRTEQGDSAMYLCASEGAGELFFGEGSRLTVL.

Regarding this clone: This CDR3 is also generated by other DNA sequences in the sample. J is TRBJ2-7 and V is TRBV28; 7 bases are a match to TRBD2. J lost 3 bases, V lost 4 bases, and 6 bases had no gene match. Germline-derived CDR1 and CDR2 are MDHEN and SYDVKM. The CDR3 spans 14 residues. The CDR3 nucleotides read TGTGCCAGCAGTTCCGGGGGGATCGGCTACGAGCAGTACTTC. Translating it yields CASSSGGIGYEQYF.

As concerns this clone: Other DNA sequences from this sample encode an identical CDR3 as well. The chain has TRBV6-5 and TRBJ2-7; TRBD1 aligns across 9 bases. The trim removed 0 bases at V and 1 base at J, leaving 1 base unmatched. Germline V gene data show CDR1 as MNHEY and CDR2 as SVGAGI. The CDR3 runs to 15 residues. CDR3: CASSYSGQGSYEQYF. CDR3 DNA: TGTGCCAGCAGTTACTCGGGACAGGGTTCCTACGAGCAGTACTTC.

This clone was seen once. The chain is built from TRBV6-5 and TRBJ1-5; TRBD1 agrees at 7 bases. CDR3 size: 15 residues. Germline trimming cut 6 bases from V and 1 base from J; bases unmatched to any gene: 6. Looked up from germline, CDR1 is MNHEY and CDR2 is SVGAGI. The CDR3 protein is CASREGAISNQPQHF. The CDR3 DNA reads TGTGCCAGCAGGGAGGGGGCTATAAGCAATCAGCCCCAGCATTTT.

V and J are TRBV7-9 and TRBJ1-4; D is ambiguous. V was clipped by 2 bases and J by 8 bases, with 9 bases between them. Germline V gene sequence: CDR1 SEHNR, CDR2 FQNEAQ (reference sequence). The CDR3 has 13 residues. The CDR3 DNA sequence: TGTGCCAGCAGCTTATTAGGTCCCGAAAAACTGTTTTTT. Translating gives CASSLLGPEKLFF.

The J gene is TRBJ1-2, the V gene TRBV28, with TRBD1 identical over 7 bases. This CDR3 spans 16 amino acids. J was trimmed by 7 bases and V by 7 bases; bases with no gene match: 18. Germline-derived CDR1 and CDR2 are MDHEN and SYDVKM. The CDR3 sequence: CASISGTVSSVGGYTF. The CDR3 nucleotides read TGTGCCAGCATCTCCGGGACAGTTTCCTCTGTGGGTGGCTACACCTTC.

The chain combines TRBV19 with TRBJ2-2; D is possibly TRBD1 (6 bases). This CDR3 has 15 residues. Germline assignment: CDR1 LNHDA and CDR2 SQIVND (reference sequence). The V gene lost 6 bases and the J gene lost 2 bases, with 13 bases spanning the gap. The CDR3 spells CASRDGQRNTGELFF. The CDR3 DNA reads as TGTGCCAGTAGAGACGGACAGAGAAACACCGGGGAGCTGTTTTTT. The entire variable domain, with the rest obtained from reference TRBV19 and TRBJ2-2, is as follows: DGGITQSPKYLFRKEGQNVTLSCEQNLNHDAMYWYRQDPGQGLRLIYYSQIVNDFQKGDIAEGYSVSREKKESFPLTVTSAQKNPTAFYLCASRDGQRNTGELFFGEGSRLTVL.

The CDR3 bases are TGTGCCAGCAGCCCTGAGGGGCCCGGAACAGATACGCAGTATTTT. Translated: CASSPEGPGTDTQYF. The chain is built from TRBV5-4 and TRBJ2-3; possibly TRBD1 or TRBD2 for D (5 bases each). Germline loops: CDR1 SGHNT, CDR2 YYREEE (reference sequence). V lost 4 bases, J lost 3 bases, and 15 bases lay in between. This CDR3 is built from 15 residues.

The chain uses TRBV19 and TRBJ2-7; D call uncertain. Germline V gene lookup returns CDR1 LNHDA and CDR2 SQIVND (reference sequence). V gave up 3 bases and J gave up 6 bases, with 9 bases separating them. CDR3 length: 12 amino acids. CDR3 sequence: CASSMNQAEQYF. Here the CDR3 DNA reads TGTGCCAGTAGTATGAACCAGGCCGAGCAGTACTTC.

The V and J genes are TRBV7-9 and TRBJ1-1, with 8 bases lining up with TRBD1. V shed 5 bases, J shed 2 bases, and the junction held 7 bases outside the gene matches. The germline gives CDR1 SEHNR, CDR2 FQNEAQ (reference sequence). The CDR3 covers 15 residues. This CDR3 reads CASSPRTGLNTEAFF. CDR3 nucleotide sequence: TGTGCCAGCAGCCCAAGGACAGGGTTAAACACTGAAGCTTTCTTT. Variable domain in full (rest from reference TRBV7-9 and TRBJ1-1): DTGVSQNPRHKITKRGQNVTFRCDPISEHNRLYWYRQTLGQGPEFLTYFQNEAQLEKSRLLSDRFSAERPKGSFSTLEIQRTEQGDSAMYLCASSPRTGLNTEAFFGQGTRLTVV.

This sequence joins TRBV19 and TRBJ1-1, with 8 nucleotides matching TRBD1. Germline values: CDR1 LNHDA, CDR2 SQIVND (reference sequence). V lost 6 bases to trimming and J lost 2 bases; unmatched junction nucleotides: 5. The CDR3 loop spans 14 amino acids. The CDR3 DNA sequence: TGTGCCAGTAGACCGGGACAGGTAAACACTGAAGCTTTCTTT. Its translation: CASRPGQVNTEAFF.

The gene calls are TRBV7-8 and TRBJ2-2; 12 bases fit TRBD2. V shed 0 bases and J 2 bases; nucleotides not matched to a gene: 16. Germline loops: CDR1 SGHVS, CDR2 FQNEAQ. The CDR3 runs to 22 residues. The CDR3 DNA sequence: TGTGCCAGCAGCTTAGCGTGGTTGCTAGCGGGAGGGCCAAGGGGTAACACCGGGGAGCTGTTTTTT. This encodes CASSLAWLLAGGPRGNTGELFF.

The chain employs TRBV30 and TRBJ1-1; D possibly corresponds to TRBD1 (5 bases). Germline assignment: CDR1 GTSNPN and CDR2 SVGIG (reference sequence). This CDR3 comprises 13 residues. With 5 bases removed from V and 12 bases from J, the gap between germline ends came to 22 bases. In nucleotides, the CDR3 is TGTGCCTGGGACGGGCCCTGGGGGGGGACGCCTTTCTTT. The encoded protein is CAWDGPWGGTPFF.

To note about this clone: The sample contains more than one DNA sequence encoding this CDR3. This chain uses TRBV28 with TRBJ1-5; D call uncertain. This CDR3 is built from 14 residues. The germline V gene encodes CDR1 MDHEN and CDR2 SYDVKM. Between the trimmed V and J ends, which lost 2 bases and 0 bases, there was a span of 5 bases. The chain's CDR3 is CASSLSYSNQPQHF. Here the CDR3 DNA reads TGTGCCAGCAGTTTAAGTTATAGCAATCAGCCCCAGCATTTT.